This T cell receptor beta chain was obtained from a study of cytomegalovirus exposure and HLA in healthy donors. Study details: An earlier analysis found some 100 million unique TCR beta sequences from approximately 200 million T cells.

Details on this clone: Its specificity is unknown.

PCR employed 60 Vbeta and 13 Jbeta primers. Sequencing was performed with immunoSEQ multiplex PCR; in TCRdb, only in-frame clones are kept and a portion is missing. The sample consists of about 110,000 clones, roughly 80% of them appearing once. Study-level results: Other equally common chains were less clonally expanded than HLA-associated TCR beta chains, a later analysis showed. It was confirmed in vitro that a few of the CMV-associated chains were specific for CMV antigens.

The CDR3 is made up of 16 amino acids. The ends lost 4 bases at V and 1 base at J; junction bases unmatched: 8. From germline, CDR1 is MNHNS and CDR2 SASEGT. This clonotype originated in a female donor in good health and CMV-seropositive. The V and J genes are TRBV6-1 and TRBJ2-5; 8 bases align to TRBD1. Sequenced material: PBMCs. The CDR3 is CASSGRRGQAQETQYF. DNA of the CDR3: TGTGCCAGCAGTGGGCGGAGGGGACAGGCCCAAGAGACCCAGTACTTC.